The rows below give T cell receptor beta chains drawn from one sample of a study of CD4 T cell repertoires in COVID-19. Method: immunoSEQ multiplex PCR; TCRdb's copy keeps in-frame clones and lacks some. The sample lists fewer than 100,000 clones; 80% to 90% were seen once. The sequenced sample was CD4+ T cells from peripheral blood, obtained after recovery from COVID-19. Receptors originate from a human donor who had COVID-19. CDR3s include the opening cysteine and the closing phenylalanine or tryptophan. The D gene is left open where the match is weak. The listing skips clone size in some rows; elsewhere it reads once, few, many or a size class.

size: .; V: TRBV10-3; J: TRBJ1-1; D: .; DNA: TGTGCCATCAGGACGGGTTCTGAAGCTTTCTTT; CDR3: CAIRTGSEAFF
size: .; V: TRBV7-3; J: TRBJ2-1; D: .; DNA: TGTGCCAGCAGCTTGGGATTTGAGCAGTTCTTC; CDR3: CASSLGFEQFF
size: .; V: TRBV5-1; J: TRBJ2-2; D: .; DNA: TGCGCCAGCAGCTTGAGGCCTCAGGGCACCGGGGAGCTGTTTTTT; CDR3: CASSLRPQGTGELFF
size: .; V: TRBV11-1; J: TRBJ1-2; D: TRBD1; DNA: TGTGCCAGCAGTTCGGGACAGGGGTATGGCTACACCTTC; CDR3: CASSSGQGYGYTF
size: .; V: TRBV5-4; J: TRBJ2-3; D: .; DNA: TGTGCCAGCAGCCTCGACAGAGGCACAGATACGCAGTATTTT; CDR3: CASSLDRGTDTQYF
size: .; V: TRBV5-8; J: TRBJ2-1; D: .; DNA: TGTGCCAGCACTCCCCACCCCGATAAGGAGGACAATGAGCAGTTCTTC; CDR3: CASTPHPDKEDNEQFF
size: .; V: TRBV7-8; J: TRBJ1-4; D: .; DNA: TGTGCCAGCAGCCGGAGGGAAGCAACTAATGAAAAACTGTTTTTT; CDR3: CASSRREATNEKLFF
size: .; V: TRBV6-4; J: TRBJ1-6; D: .; DNA: TGTGCCAGCAGTGAATGGAGGGGGGGCAATTCACCCCTCCACTTT; CDR3: CASSEWRGGNSPLHF
size: .; V: TRBV25-1; J: TRBJ2-3; D: .; DNA: TGTGCCAGCAGTGAACCCGGTCTAGATACGCAGTATTTT; CDR3: CASSEPGLDTQYF
size: .; V: TRBV2; J: TRBJ2-7; D: TRBD1; DNA: TGTGCCAGCGCGCGGTTCCAGGGGGCCTACGAGCAGTACTTC; CDR3: CASARFQGAYEQYF
size: once; V: TRBV7-6; J: TRBJ1-1; D: TRBD1; DNA: TGTGCCAGCAGCTTACGCGGGACAGCAGGGCCCCAAGAAGCTTTCTTT; CDR3: CASSLRGTAGPQEAFF
size: .; V: TRBV9; J: TRBJ2-7; D: .; DNA: TGTGCCAGCAGCGTAGGGCCAGCCGGGGAAGGCGAGCAGTACTTC; CDR3: CASSVGPAGEGEQYF
size: .; V: TRBV5-1; J: TRBJ2-7; D: TRBD1; DNA: TGCGCCAGCAGCTCCACAGGGGGCTCCTACGAGCAGTACTTC; CDR3: CASSSTGGSYEQYF
size: few; V: TRBV3-1/TRBV3-2; J: TRBJ2-7; D: .; DNA: TGTGCCAGCAGCCAAGAAGGGTCGCGGCAGTACTTC; CDR3: CASSQEGSRQYF
size: .; V: TRBV11-2; J: TRBJ1-2; D: .; DNA: TGTGCCAGCAGTTACAGGGCAATCGGAACCCCATATGGCTACACCTTC; CDR3: CASSYRAIGTPYGYTF
size: .; V: TRBV7-9; J: TRBJ2-7; D: .; DNA: TGTGCCAGCAGCTCGATAAACAGGGCCGAGCAGTACTTC; CDR3: CASSSINRAEQYF
size: .; V: TRBV14; J: TRBJ2-3; D: .; DNA: TGTGCCAGCAGCCTACGGGGCCAAGATACGCAGTATTTT; CDR3: CASSLRGQDTQYF
size: .; V: TRBV28; J: TRBJ2-7; D: .; DNA: TGTGCCAGCCGGCGGGTGAGAGATGCCTACGAGCAGTACTTC; CDR3: CASRRVRDAYEQYF
size: .; V: TRBV5-6; J: TRBJ2-5; D: .; DNA: TGTGCCAGCAGCTCGGCAGGGGCCAGGGCTGAGACCCAGTACTTC; CDR3: CASSSAGARAETQYF
size: .; V: TRBV11-2; J: TRBJ2-3; D: .; DNA: TGTGCCAGCAGCCTTAGGCCATACCGTTTGACCACAGATACGCAGTATTTT; CDR3: CASSLRPYRLTTDTQYF
size: .; V: TRBV5-4; J: TRBJ1-1; D: TRBD1; DNA: TGTGCCAGCAGCACGACAGGGGTGAACACTGAAGCTTTCTTT; CDR3: CASSTTGVNTEAFF
size: .; V: TRBV27; J: TRBJ2-5; D: .; DNA: TGTGCCAGCAGGCAACAGTCTAGAGAGACCCAGTACTTC; CDR3: CASRQQSRETQYF
size: .; V: TRBV12-5; J: TRBJ2-1; D: .; DNA: TGTGCTAGTGGTTTGGTGGCTAGTCTGAATGAGCAGTTCTTC; CDR3: CASGLVASLNEQFF
size: once; V: TRBV5-6; J: TRBJ2-1; D: .; DNA: TGTGCCAGCAGCCTACAGGGATCCCTGAGCGTTAATGAGCAGTTCTTC; CDR3: CASSLQGSLSVNEQFF
size: .; V: TRBV7-3; J: TRBJ1-2; D: TRBD1; DNA: TGTGCCAGCAGCTTAACGGCGGGACAGGTTAACTATGGCTACACCTTC; CDR3: CASSLTAGQVNYGYTF
size: .; V: TRBV6-5; J: TRBJ1-2; D: .; DNA: TGTGCCAGCATCGGAAGCACTAACTATGGCTACACCTTC; CDR3: CASIGSTNYGYTF
size: .; V: TRBV28; J: TRBJ2-7; D: .; DNA: TGTGCCAGCAGGACAGGATCCCACGAGCAGTACTTC; CDR3: CASRTGSHEQYF
size: .; V: TRBV11-3; J: TRBJ1-3; D: .; DNA: TGTGCCAGCAGCCGACGGGGGGCCGGAAACACCATATATTTT; CDR3: CASSRRGAGNTIYF
size: .; V: TRBV7-2; J: TRBJ2-3; D: TRBD2; DNA: TGTGCCAGCAGCCGCCAGACTAGCGGTGCAGATACGCAGTATTTT; CDR3: CASSRQTSGADTQYF
size: .; V: TRBV2; J: TRBJ1-5; D: .; DNA: TGTGCCAGCATGGCGGGGGAGGGCAATCAGCCCCAGCATTTT; CDR3: CASMAGEGNQPQHF
size: .; V: TRBV10-3; J: TRBJ2-1; D: .; DNA: TGTGCCATCACATCGGGCGCTAGCAATGAGCAGTTCTTC; CDR3: CAITSGASNEQFF
size: .; V: TRBV21-1; J: TRBJ2-3; D: .; DNA: TGTGCCAGCAGCACCCCTTCTTTACAGCGCTCTAGCACAGATACGCAGTATTTT; CDR3: CASSTPSLQRSSTDTQYF
size: .; V: TRBV28; J: TRBJ1-1; D: TRBD1; DNA: TGTGCCAGCAGTTTCGACAGGGGGAACACTGAAGCTTTCTTT; CDR3: CASSFDRGNTEAFF
size: .; V: TRBV5-8; J: TRBJ2-1; D: TRBD2; DNA: TGTGCCAGCAGCCCGGGACTAGCGGTCTACAATGAGCAGTTCTTC; CDR3: CASSPGLAVYNEQFF
size: .; V: TRBV25-1; J: TRBJ2-5; D: .; DNA: TGTGCCAGCAGCGATCAGGGCGATAGGGAGACCCAGTACTTC; CDR3: CASSDQGDRETQYF
size: .; V: TRBV10-3; J: TRBJ1-5; D: .; DNA: TGTGCCATCAGTGAGTCCGGGGGAGCTCAGCCCCAGCATTTT; CDR3: CAISESGGAQPQHF
size: .; V: TRBV5-1; J: TRBJ2-3; D: TRBD2; DNA: TGCGCCAGCAGCTTCGGCGGGAGGGCCACAGATACGCAGTATTTT; CDR3: CASSFGGRATDTQYF
size: .; V: TRBV20-1; J: TRBJ1-2; D: .; DNA: TGCAGTGCTAGTAAAGGAGGGATTAACTATGGCTACACCTTC; CDR3: CSASKGGINYGYTF
size: .; V: TRBV28; J: TRBJ1-2; D: .; DNA: TGTGCCAGCAGTTTCGGAGCATTTGGCTACACCTTC; CDR3: CASSFGAFGYTF
size: .; V: TRBV12-5; J: TRBJ2-5; D: .; DNA: TGTGCTAGTGGTTTGGTACTTGGACCGGGGGTAGAGACCCAGTACTTC; CDR3: CASGLVLGPGVETQYF
size: .; V: TRBV9; J: TRBJ2-1; D: .; DNA: TGTGCCAGCAGCCTCTCCGGAGGCTACGGGTCCTACAATGAGCAGTTCTTC; CDR3: CASSLSGGYGSYNEQFF
size: .; V: TRBV7-2; J: TRBJ1-1; D: .; DNA: TGTGCCAGCAGCTTTTCGGGAATCCCAGCAACTGAAGCTTTCTTT; CDR3: CASSFSGIPATEAFF
size: .; V: TRBV7-8; J: TRBJ2-5; D: .; DNA: TGTGCCAGCAGCCTTCAAGAGACCCAGTACTTC; CDR3: CASSLQETQYF